This T cell receptor beta chain emerged from a study of blood T cell repertoires in COVID-19. Per the authors' pipeline: Amplification of reference gene primers provided the estimated nucleated cell counts. The data were produced by immunoSEQ multiplex PCR, yet TCRdb's version contains in-frame clones alone and is incomplete. That table supplies the V and J calls and clone size; D and trimming were determined from the DNA. There are approximately 300,000 clones in the sample; 70% to 90% occur only once, and under 6.5% lies in the top ten. In terms of age and location, participants ranged from roughly 18 to 90 years and lived in about 25 US areas. Participant reports of clinical history set cohort assignment. Recovered status applied to Cohort 3 donors who had two consecutive negative PCRs. It also applied to those with clearance or with symptom resolution. Germline V gene sequence: CDR1 SQVTM, CDR2 ANQGSEA. V shed 5 bases, J shed 6 bases, and the junction held 10 bases outside the gene matches. The CDR3 is 14 amino acids.

The sequencing input was PBMCs or T cells enriched from blood (not recorded which). The chain is built from TRBV29-1 and TRBJ1-3, with 7 positions matching TRBD1. The origin of this receptor is a woman younger than 45 who had recovered from COVID-19. The CDR3 loop reads CSVLTGKEVNTIYF. In DNA, the CDR3 is TGCAGCGTTCTGACAGGGAAGGAGGTAAACACCATATATTTT.